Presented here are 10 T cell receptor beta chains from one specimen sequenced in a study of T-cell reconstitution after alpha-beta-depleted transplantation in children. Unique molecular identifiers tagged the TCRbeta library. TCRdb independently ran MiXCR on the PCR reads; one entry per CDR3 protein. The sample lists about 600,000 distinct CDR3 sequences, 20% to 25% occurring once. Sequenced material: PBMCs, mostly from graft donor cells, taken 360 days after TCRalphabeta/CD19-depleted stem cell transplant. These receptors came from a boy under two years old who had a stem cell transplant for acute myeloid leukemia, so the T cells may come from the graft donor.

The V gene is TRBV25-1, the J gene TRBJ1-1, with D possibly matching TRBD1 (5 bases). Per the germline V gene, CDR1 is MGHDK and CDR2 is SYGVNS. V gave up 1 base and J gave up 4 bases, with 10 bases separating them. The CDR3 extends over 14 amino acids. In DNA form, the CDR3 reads TGTGCCAGCAGTGAATGGGGGACCGTCACTGAAGCTTTCTTT. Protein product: CASSEWGTVTEAFF.

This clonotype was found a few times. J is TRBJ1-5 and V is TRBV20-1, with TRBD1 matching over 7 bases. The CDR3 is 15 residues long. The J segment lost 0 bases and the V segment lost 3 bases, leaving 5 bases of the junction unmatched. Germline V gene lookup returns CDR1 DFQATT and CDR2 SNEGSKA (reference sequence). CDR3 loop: CSASGQEFSNQPQHF. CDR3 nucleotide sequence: TGCAGTGCTAGTGGACAGGAGTTTAGCAATCAGCCCCAGCATTTT.

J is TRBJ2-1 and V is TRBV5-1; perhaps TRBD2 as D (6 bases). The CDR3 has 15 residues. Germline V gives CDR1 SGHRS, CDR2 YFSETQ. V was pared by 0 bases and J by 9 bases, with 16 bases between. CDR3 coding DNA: TGCGCCAGCAGCTTGGCCTGGCGGGGTCGGTGTGAGCAGTTCTTC. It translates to CASSLAWRGRCEQFF. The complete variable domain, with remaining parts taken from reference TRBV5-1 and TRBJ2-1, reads KAGVTQTPRYLIKTRGQQVTLSCSPISGHRSVSWYQQTPGQGLQFLFEYFSETQRNKGNFPGRFSGRQFSNSRSEMNVSTLELGDSALYLCASSLAWRGRCEQFFGPGTRLTVL.

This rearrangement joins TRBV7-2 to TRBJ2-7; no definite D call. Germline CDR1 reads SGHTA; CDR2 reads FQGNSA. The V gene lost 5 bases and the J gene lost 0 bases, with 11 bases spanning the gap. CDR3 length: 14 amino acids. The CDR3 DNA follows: TGTGCCAGCAGCGAGAGGCCAGTCTCCTACGAGCAGTACTTC. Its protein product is CASSERPVSYEQYF.

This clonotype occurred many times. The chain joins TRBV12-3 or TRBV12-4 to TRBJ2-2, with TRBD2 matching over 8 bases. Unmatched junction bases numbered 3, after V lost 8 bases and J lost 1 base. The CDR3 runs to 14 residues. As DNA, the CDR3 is TGTGCCAGCGGGCTAGCGGGGAACACCGGGGAGCTGTTTTTT. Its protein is CASGLAGNTGELFF.

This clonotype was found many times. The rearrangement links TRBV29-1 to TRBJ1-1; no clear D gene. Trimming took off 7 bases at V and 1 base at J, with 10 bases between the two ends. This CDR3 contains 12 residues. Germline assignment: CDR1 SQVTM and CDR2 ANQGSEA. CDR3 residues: CSACPQNTEAFF. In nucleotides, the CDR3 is TGCAGCGCCTGTCCCCAGAACACTGAAGCTTTCTTT.

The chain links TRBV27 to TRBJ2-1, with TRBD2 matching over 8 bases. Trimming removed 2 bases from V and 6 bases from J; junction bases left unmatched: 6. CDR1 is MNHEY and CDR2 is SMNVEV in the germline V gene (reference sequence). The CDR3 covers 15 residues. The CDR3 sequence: CASSLASGGGNEQFF. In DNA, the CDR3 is TGTGCCAGCAGTTTAGCCAGCGGGGGTGGCAATGAGCAGTTCTTC.

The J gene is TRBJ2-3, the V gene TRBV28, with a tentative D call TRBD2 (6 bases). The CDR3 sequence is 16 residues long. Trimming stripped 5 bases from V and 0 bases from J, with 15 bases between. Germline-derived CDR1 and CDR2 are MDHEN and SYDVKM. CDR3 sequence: CASSLELGGSTDTQYF. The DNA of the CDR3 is TGTGCCAGCAGTCTCGAACTGGGGGGAAGCACAGATACGCAGTATTTT.

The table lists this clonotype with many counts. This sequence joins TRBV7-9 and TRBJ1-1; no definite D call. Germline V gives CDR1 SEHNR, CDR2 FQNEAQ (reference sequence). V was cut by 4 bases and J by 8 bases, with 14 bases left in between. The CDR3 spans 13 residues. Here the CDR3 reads CASSYLGREEAFF. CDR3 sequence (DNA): TGTGCCAGCAGCTACCTCGGGCGGGAAGAAGCTTTCTTT.

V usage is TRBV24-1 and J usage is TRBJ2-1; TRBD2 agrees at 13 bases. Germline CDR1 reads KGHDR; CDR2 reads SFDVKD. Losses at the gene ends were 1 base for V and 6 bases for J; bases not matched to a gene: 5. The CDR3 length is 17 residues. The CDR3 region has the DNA TGTGCCACCAGTGATTTCGCTACTAGCGGGGGGGCCAATGAGCAGTTCTTC. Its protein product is CATSDFATSGGANEQFF.